This T cell receptor (beta chain) was recovered during a study of blood T cell repertoires in COVID-19. Study in general: The study drew acute and convalescent COVID-19 samples from the United States, Italy and Spain. Nucleic acid was either cDNA or gDNA, and it came from T cells, B-cell-depleted T cells, or PBMCs.

One Seattle source followed patients from active infection through their disease course. Original analysis: Using reference gene primer amplification, nucleated cell counts were estimated. Generated by immunoSEQ multiplex PCR, the TCRdb table keeps only in-frame clones and is missing some. The DNA was the basis for D and trimming; V, J and clone size are from that table. The sample holds under 200,000 clones, around 87% seen once. The CDR3 covers 17 residues. CDR1 is SGHTA, CDR2 FQGNSA, per germline. The J segment lost 7 bases and the V segment lost 0 bases, leaving 12 bases of the junction unmatched.

This TCR derives from a man aged 55-75 years with COVID-19, enrolled during active disease. Specimen: peripheral blood. The chain combines TRBV7-2 with TRBJ2-5; 9 positions match TRBD2. The CDR3 DNA reads as TGTGCCAGCAGCTTAGCGCAGGGAGGCGGGGGGGCGCCGACCCAGTACTTC. Translating it yields CASSLAQGGGGAPTQYF.